This is a list of T cell receptor beta chains from one sample in a study of T cell changes during pregnancy in multiple sclerosis. Data came from immunoSEQ multiplex PCR; TCRdb stores just in-frame clones and leaves some out. Here the sample spans about 99,000 clones, roughly 92% being singletons. The sample here was peripheral blood, taken after pregnancy. Every receptor here comes from a female donor with multiple sclerosis, enrolled in a pregnancy study. CDR3s include the opening cysteine and the closing phenylalanine or tryptophan. The D gene is left open where the match is weak. Where a row states a size, it is once, few, many or the class of an expanded clone; other rows omit it.

J | size | D | V | DNA | CDR3
TRBJ2-7 | . | TRBD1 | TRBV7-2 | TGTGCCAGCAGCCCCTCCGGGACAGGAGAGCAGTACTTC | CASSPSGTGEQYF
TRBJ1-5 | . | TRBD1 | TRBV15 | TGTGCCACCAGCAGGGACAGGTTGGGCAATCAGCCCCAGCATTTT | CATSRDRLGNQPQHF
TRBJ2-7 | . | . | TRBV5-1 | TGCGCCAGCAGCTTGGGCGGGGTATATTACGAGCAGTACTTC | CASSLGGVYYEQYF
TRBJ2-3 | . | TRBD2 | TRBV7-9 | TGTGCCAGCAGCTCGCGGACTAGCGGGAGTGCAGATACGCAGTATTTT | CASSSRTSGSADTQYF
TRBJ1-3 | . | . | TRBV5-1 | TGCGCCAGCAGCCTACAACAGGGTTCGAACACCATATATTTT | CASSLQQGSNTIYF
TRBJ1-1 | once | . | TRBV19 | TGTGCCAGTAGTGAGGGATACACTGAAGCTTTCTTT | CASSEGYTEAFF
TRBJ2-2 | once | TRBD2 | TRBV5-1 | TGCGCCAGCAGCGCGGCGCTCACTAGCGGGGTGACCGGGGAGCTGTTTTTT | CASSAALTSGVTGELFF
TRBJ2-7 | . | . | TRBV19 | TGTGCCAGTAGTATAGCGGGAATCAACTACGAGCAGTACTTC | CASSIAGINYEQYF
TRBJ1-4 | . | . | TRBV30 | TGTGCCTGGAGAGGGGGATCGGGTGAAAAACTGTTTTTT | CAWRGGSGEKLFF
TRBJ1-1 | . | . | TRBV7-2 | TGTGCCAGCAGCCCCTGGACAGCCTTGGGGACTGAAGCTTTCTTT | CASSPWTALGTEAFF
TRBJ2-3 | . | TRBD2 | TRBV6-1 | TGTGCCAGCAGAGGACTAGCGGCTACAGATACGCAGTATTTT | CASRGLAATDTQYF
TRBJ2-1 | . | TRBD2 | TRBV11-3 | TGTGCCAGCAGCTTAAGTCGGCTAGCGGGAGCCAACGAGCAGTTCTTC | CASSLSRLAGANEQFF
TRBJ1-1 | once | . | TRBV7-8 | TGTGCCAGCAGCTTAGTACCAGGAGAAGCTTTCTTT | CASSLVPGEAFF
TRBJ1-1 | . | . | TRBV11-2 | TGTGCCAGCAGCCCCCAACAGGGTATCAACACTGAAGCTTTCTTT | CASSPQQGINTEAFF
TRBJ2-1 | . | TRBD2 | TRBV11-2 | TGTGCCAGCAGCGGGATAGCGGGAGGCAATGAGCAGTTCTTC | CASSGIAGGNEQFF
TRBJ2-3 | . | TRBD2 | TRBV4-2 | TGTGCCAGCAGCCAAGAAGAGACTAGCGGGAGACCAGATACGCAGTATTTT | CASSQEETSGRPDTQYF
TRBJ2-2 | . | . | TRBV4-2 | TGTGCCAGCAGCCAAGATCTAGGAGCAAACACCGGGGAGCTGTTTTTT | CASSQDLGANTGELFF
TRBJ2-7 | . | TRBD2 | TRBV14 | TGTGCCGGCAGCCAATTTGGGGGGGGGAAGCAGTACTTC | CAGSQFGGGKQYF
TRBJ2-7 | . | TRBD2 | TRBV28 | TGTGCCAGCAGTTTACCCTTTAGCGGGATAAGGTCCTACGAGCAGTACTTC | CASSLPFSGIRSYEQYF
TRBJ1-2 | . | TRBD1 | TRBV28 | TGTGCCAGCAGTCCTAACAGGGGGCTAGGCTACACCTTC | CASSPNRGLGYTF
TRBJ2-3 | once | TRBD2 | TRBV5-1 | TGCGCCAGCAACGGACTAGCGGGAGCAGATACGCAGTATTTT | CASNGLAGADTQYF
TRBJ2-1 | . | . | TRBV10-3 | TGTGCCCCCTGGACTAGGGGGGACAATGAGCAGTTCTTC | CAPWTRGDNEQFF
TRBJ1-5 | . | TRBD1 | TRBV2 | TGTGCCAGCAGCGCCTATGGGCGTAGGACAGGGGAGCCCCAGCATTTT | CASSAYGRRTGEPQHF
TRBJ2-1 | once | . | TRBV7-3 | TGTGCCAGCAGCTTCCAAGGGGCCAGCTCCTACAATGAGCAGTTCTTC | CASSFQGASSYNEQFF
TRBJ2-5 | once | . | TRBV11-1 | TGTGCCAGCAGCTATTACGGGGAGACCCAGTACTTC | CASSYYGETQYF
TRBJ1-4 | . | TRBD1 | TRBV7-2 | TGTGCCAGCAGCTTCACAGGGGGGAGTGAAAAACTGTTTTTT | CASSFTGGSEKLFF
TRBJ2-3 | . | . | TRBV5-6 | TGTGCCAGCAGCACGGGGTCCCTAGCGAAGTATTTT | CASSTGSLAKYF